Listed below are T cell receptor beta chains from one sample, sequenced in a study of blood T cell repertoires in COVID-19. TCRdb's copy holds only in-frame clones and misses some; the assay was immunoSEQ multiplex PCR. Of roughly 92,000 clones in the sample, around 89% are singletons; the top ten hold more than 3.5%. Sequences were obtained from peripheral blood. These receptors were collected from a woman at least 80 years old with active or convalescent COVID-19. Each CDR3 is given with its conserved first and last residue. D genes are given only for firm matches. Some rows mark clone size as missing; the rest say once, few, many or name a class of expanded clone.

v_gene	j_gene	abundance	d_gene	CDR3nt	CDR3aa
TRBV15	TRBJ1-3	-	-	TGTGCCACCAGCAATGGGCAGGACTCTGGAAACACCATATATTTT	CATSNGQDSGNTIYF
TRBV5-4	TRBJ2-1	few	-	TGTGCCAGCTCCCCGGACAGATACAATGAGCAGTTCTTC	CASSPDRYNEQFF
TRBV6-5	TRBJ2-7	-	-	TGTGCCAGCAGTTTCCAGGCCTATTCCTACGAGCAGTACTTC	CASSFQAYSYEQYF
TRBV11-2	TRBJ2-1	-	-	TGTGCCAGCATCCCGAGGGCAGGGGTACGGAATGAGCAGTTCTTC	CASIPRAGVRNEQFF
TRBV7-2	TRBJ2-5	few	-	TGTGCCAGCAGCCCCAGGTCTGGGGAGACCCAGTACTTC	CASSPRSGETQYF
TRBV7-9	TRBJ2-1	-	TRBD2	TGTGCCGCTCGACTAGCGGGAGGCAATGAGCAGTTCTTC	CAARLAGGNEQFF
TRBV5-1	TRBJ1-2	-	-	TGCGCCAGCACGTCGAACCCGGTTAACTATGGCTACACCTTC	CASTSNPVNYGYTF
TRBV19	TRBJ2-7	-	-	TGTGCCAGTAGTATTTCTGCGGCCAGCGAGCAGTACTTC	CASSISAASEQYF
TRBV28	TRBJ1-3	-	TRBD1	TGTGCCAGCAGTTACATACCTTCCCAGGGGGGAAGGAACACCATATATTTT	CASSYIPSQGGRNTIYF
TRBV24-1	TRBJ2-1	-	TRBD2	TGTGCCACCAGTGATCCCGGGACTAGTGTCAATGAGCAGTTCTTC	CATSDPGTSVNEQFF
TRBV4-1	TRBJ1-4	-	-	TGCGCCAGCAGCCAAGAGTGGGGGGACCTCAATGAAAAACTGTTTTTT	CASSQEWGDLNEKLFF
TRBV6-5	TRBJ2-3	-	TRBD1	TGTGCCAGCAGTTACGGACAGGGGAGCACAGATACGCAGTATTTT	CASSYGQGSTDTQYF
TRBV5-6	TRBJ1-4	-	TRBD1	TGTGCCAGCAGCTCCACTAGCGGGACAGGGTTAGAAAAACTGTTTTTT	CASSSTSGTGLEKLFF
TRBV2	TRBJ2-7	-	TRBD1	TGTGCCAGCAGTGTCCGGACAGGTTCCTACGAGCAGTACTTC	CASSVRTGSYEQYF
TRBV5-6	TRBJ2-5	-	-	TGTGCCAGCAGCATCCGGAGGGAGACCCAGTACTTC	CASSIRRETQYF
TRBV18	TRBJ1-3	once	-	TGTGCCAGCTCACCCCGGGAGACTTCCTCTGGAAACACCATATATTTT	CASSPRETSSGNTIYF
TRBV5-4	TRBJ2-1	-	TRBD1	TGTGCCAGCAGCCCCACAGGGGGTTCCTACAATGAGCAGTTCTTC	CASSPTGGSYNEQFF
TRBV19	TRBJ1-3	-	TRBD1	TGTGCCAGTAGTTCGAACAGGGGAGTCTCTGGAAACACCATATATTTT	CASSSNRGVSGNTIYF
TRBV19	TRBJ2-6	-	-	TGTGCCAGTAGTATCTCCAGTATTTCTGGGGCCAACGTCCTGACTTTC	CASSISSISGANVLTF
TRBV19	TRBJ2-7	-	TRBD2	TGTGCCAGTAGTAGCCTAGCGGGAGTCAACGAGCAGTACTTC	CASSSLAGVNEQYF
TRBV28	TRBJ1-4	once	-	TGTGCCACCAGGTCGGGGGGTACTAATGAAAAACTGTTTTTT	CATRSGGTNEKLFF
TRBV5-4	TRBJ2-3	-	-	TGTGCCAGCAGCTTGGCCCAGGCGGGTACGCAGTATTTT	CASSLAQAGTQYF
TRBV6-1	TRBJ1-1	-	-	TGTGCCAGCAGTGAAGTGGGGGGAATGGGAGCTTTCTTT	CASSEVGGMGAFF
TRBV2	TRBJ2-5	-	TRBD2	TGTGCCAGCAGGAAACTAGCGGGAGAAGGAGAGACCCAGTACTTC	CASRKLAGEGETQYF
TRBV2	TRBJ2-5	-	TRBD2	TGTGCCAGCAGTGACGCCCTAGCGGGAGGAGAGACCCAGTACTTC	CASSDALAGGETQYF
TRBV9	TRBJ2-5	-	TRBD1	TGTGCCAGCAGCGCGGGACAGAGACAAGAGACCCAGTACTTC	CASSAGQRQETQYF
TRBV6-5	TRBJ1-1	-	-	TGTGCCAGCAGTTACGGGACACAGACTGTGAACACTGAAGCTTTCTTT	CASSYGTQTVNTEAFF
TRBV7-2	TRBJ2-7	-	-	TGTGCCAGCAGCTTAGTGGCGGAGGGAGAGCAGTACTTC	CASSLVAEGEQYF